The 2 T cell receptor beta chains listed next were all sequenced from one sample in a study of OX40 agonist ivuxolimab in advanced cancers. Here immunoSEQ multiplex PCR was the method, and the copy in TCRdb shows in-frame clones only, minus some. This sample yields roughly 38,000 clones, of which 89% are seen a single time; under 0.7% belongs to the top ten. Sequencing used CD4+ or CD8+ T cells sorted from blood, obtained in a trial of the OX40 agonist ivuxolimab. These receptors were collected from an adult with an advanced solid tumor such as melanoma, head and neck, liver or kidney cancer.

CDR3 sequence (DNA): TGCGCCAGCAGCTTGCAGGGAGGAACTGAAGCTTTCTTT. Its protein is CASSLQGGTEAFF. The V call is TRBV5-1, the J call TRBJ1-1; a weak D match, TRBD1 (5 bases). Germline CDR1 reads SGHRS; CDR2 reads YFSETQ. This CDR3 spans 13 amino acids. V lost 1 base, J lost 5 bases, and 9 bases lay in between.

V gene TRBV9 combines with J gene TRBJ2-3; maybe TRBD2 (6 bases). The V gene's germline CDR1 is SGDLS and CDR2 YYNGEE. The CDR3 contains 15 residues. Trimming shortened V by 4 bases and J by 3 bases, and 15 bases separated the two germline ends. The CDR3 region is CASSPGLAMTDTQYF. The CDR3 nucleotides are TGTGCCAGCAGCCCGGGGCTAGCGATGACAGATACGCAGTATTTT.